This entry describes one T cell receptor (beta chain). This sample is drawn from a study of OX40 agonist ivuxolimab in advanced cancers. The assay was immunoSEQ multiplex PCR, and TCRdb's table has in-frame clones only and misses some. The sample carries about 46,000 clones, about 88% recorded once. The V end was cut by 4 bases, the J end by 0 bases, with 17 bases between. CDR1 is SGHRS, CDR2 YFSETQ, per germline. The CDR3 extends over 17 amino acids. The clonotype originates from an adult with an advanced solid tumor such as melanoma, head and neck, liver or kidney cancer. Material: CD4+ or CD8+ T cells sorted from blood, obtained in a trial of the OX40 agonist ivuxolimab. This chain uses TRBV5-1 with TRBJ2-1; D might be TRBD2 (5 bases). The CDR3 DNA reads TGCGCCAGCAGCAACCGCGGGCGCCCTAGCTCCTACAATGAGCAGTTCTTC. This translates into CASSNRGRPSSYNEQFF.